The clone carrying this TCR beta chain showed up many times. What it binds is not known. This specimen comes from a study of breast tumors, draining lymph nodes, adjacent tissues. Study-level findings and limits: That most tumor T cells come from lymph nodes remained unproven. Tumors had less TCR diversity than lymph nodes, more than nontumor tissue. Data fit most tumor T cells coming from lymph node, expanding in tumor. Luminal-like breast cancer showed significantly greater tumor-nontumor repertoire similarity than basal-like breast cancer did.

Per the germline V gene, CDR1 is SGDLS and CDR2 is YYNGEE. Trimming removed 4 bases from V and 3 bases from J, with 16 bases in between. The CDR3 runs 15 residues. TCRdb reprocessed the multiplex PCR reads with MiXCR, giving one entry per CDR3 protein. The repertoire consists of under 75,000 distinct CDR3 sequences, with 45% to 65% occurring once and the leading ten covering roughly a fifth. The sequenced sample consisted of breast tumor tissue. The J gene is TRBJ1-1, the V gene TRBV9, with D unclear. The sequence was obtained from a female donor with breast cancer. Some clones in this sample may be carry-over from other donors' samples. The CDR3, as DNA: TGTGCCAGCAGCCCCTTTTTAGGTAGTGACACTGAAGCTTTCTTT. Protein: CASSPFLGSDTEAFF.